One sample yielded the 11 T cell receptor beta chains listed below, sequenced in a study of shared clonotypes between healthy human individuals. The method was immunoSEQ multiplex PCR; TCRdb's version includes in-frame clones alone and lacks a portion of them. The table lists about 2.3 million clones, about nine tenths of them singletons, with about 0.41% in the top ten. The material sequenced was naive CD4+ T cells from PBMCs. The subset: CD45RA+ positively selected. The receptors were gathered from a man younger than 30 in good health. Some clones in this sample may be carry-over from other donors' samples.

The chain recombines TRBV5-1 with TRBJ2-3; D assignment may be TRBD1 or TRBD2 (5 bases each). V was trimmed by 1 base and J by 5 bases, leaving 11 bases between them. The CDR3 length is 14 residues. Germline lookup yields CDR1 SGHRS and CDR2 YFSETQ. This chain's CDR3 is CASSLTGTGDTQYF. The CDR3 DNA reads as TGCGCCAGCAGCTTGACGGGGACGGGAGATACGCAGTATTTT.

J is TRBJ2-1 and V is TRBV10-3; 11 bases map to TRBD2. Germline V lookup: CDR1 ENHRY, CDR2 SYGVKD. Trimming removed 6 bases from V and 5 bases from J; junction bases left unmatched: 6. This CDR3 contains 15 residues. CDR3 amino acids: CAIRELGLADNEQFF. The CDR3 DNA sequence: TGTGCCATCAGGGAACTGGGACTAGCGGACAATGAGCAGTTCTTC.

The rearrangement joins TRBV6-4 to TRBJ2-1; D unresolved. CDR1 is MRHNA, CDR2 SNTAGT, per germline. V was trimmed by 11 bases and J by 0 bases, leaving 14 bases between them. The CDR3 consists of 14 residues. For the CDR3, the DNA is TGTGCCGGCGCCCCGGGCAGCTCCTACAATGAGCAGTTCTTC. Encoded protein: CAGAPGSSYNEQFF.

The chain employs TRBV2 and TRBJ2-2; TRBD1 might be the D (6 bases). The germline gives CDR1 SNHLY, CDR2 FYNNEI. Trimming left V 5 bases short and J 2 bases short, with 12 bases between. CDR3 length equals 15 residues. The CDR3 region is CASSTYRANTGELFF. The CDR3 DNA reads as TGTGCCAGCAGTACATACAGGGCCAACACCGGGGAGCTGTTTTTT. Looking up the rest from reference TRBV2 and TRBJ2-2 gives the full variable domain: EPEVTQTPSHQVTQMGQEVILRCVPISNHLYFYWYRQILGQKVEFLVSFYNNEISEKSEIFDDQFSVERPDGSNFTLKIRSTKLEDSAMYFCASSTYRANTGELFFGEGSRLTVL.

The CDR3 is CASTVGTAQNIQYF. CDR3 DNA: TGTGCCAGCACCGTCGGGACAGCGCAAAACATTCAGTACTTC. The chain uses TRBV28 and TRBJ2-4, with 7 bases aligning to TRBD1. V lost 7 bases and J lost 5; bases outside the gene matches: 8. In germline, CDR1 is MDHEN, CDR2 SYDVKM. The CDR3 covers 14 residues. The whole variable domain, remainder taken from reference TRBV28 and TRBJ2-4, is DVKVTQSSRYLVKRTGEKVFLECVQDMDHENMFWYRQDPGLGLRLIYFSYDVKMKEKGDIPEGYSVSREKKERFSLILESASTNQTSMYLCASTVGTAQNIQYFGAGTRLSVL.

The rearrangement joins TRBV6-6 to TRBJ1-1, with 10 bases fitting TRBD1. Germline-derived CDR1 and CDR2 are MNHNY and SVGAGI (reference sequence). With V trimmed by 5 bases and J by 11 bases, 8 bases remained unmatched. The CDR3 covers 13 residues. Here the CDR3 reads CASSVRDRGIAFF. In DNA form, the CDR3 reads TGTGCCAGCAGTGTCCGGGACAGGGGTATTGCTTTCTTT.

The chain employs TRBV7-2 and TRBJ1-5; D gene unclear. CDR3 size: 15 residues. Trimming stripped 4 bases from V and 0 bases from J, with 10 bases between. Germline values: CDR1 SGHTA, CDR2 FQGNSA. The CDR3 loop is CASSYKPFSNQPQHF. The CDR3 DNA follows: TGTGCCAGCAGCTACAAACCCTTTAGCAATCAGCCCCAGCATTTT.

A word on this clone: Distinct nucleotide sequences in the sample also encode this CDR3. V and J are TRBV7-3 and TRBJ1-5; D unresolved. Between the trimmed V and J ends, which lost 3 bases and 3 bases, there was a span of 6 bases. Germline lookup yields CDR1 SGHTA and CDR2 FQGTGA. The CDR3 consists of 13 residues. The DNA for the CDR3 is TGTGCCAGCAGCTTGGTCCCCAATCAGCCCCAGCATTTT. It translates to CASSLVPNQPQHF.

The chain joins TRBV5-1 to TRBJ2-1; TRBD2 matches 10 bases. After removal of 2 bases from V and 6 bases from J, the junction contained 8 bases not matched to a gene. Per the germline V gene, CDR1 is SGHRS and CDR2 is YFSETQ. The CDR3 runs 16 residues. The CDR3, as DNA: TGCGCCAGCAGCTTACCGGTCGCTAGCGGGAGCAATGAGCAGTTCTTC. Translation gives CASSLPVASGSNEQFF.

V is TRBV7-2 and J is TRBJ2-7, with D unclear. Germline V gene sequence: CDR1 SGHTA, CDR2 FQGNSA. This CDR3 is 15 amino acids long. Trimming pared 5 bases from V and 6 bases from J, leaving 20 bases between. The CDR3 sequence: CASSPQEPAFTEQYF. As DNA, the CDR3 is TGTGCCAGCAGCCCCCAAGAACCTGCGTTTACCGAGCAGTACTTC.

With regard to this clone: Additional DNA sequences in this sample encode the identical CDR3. This chain's CDR3 is CASSPTSGTQYF. The CDR3 region has the DNA TGTGCCAGCAGCCCTACATCAGGAACGCAGTATTTT. V usage is TRBV7-3 and J usage is TRBJ2-3; D is unclear. Germline V CDR1 and CDR2: SGHTA, FQGTGA. The CDR3 is 12 amino acids. V was clipped by 5 bases and J by 9 bases, with 12 bases between them.